The 8 T cell receptor beta chains below come from one sample, sequenced in a study of identical twins. TCRdb ran MiXCR on the 5' RACE reads and lists one entry per CDR3 protein. This table holds more than 400,000 distinct CDR3 sequences, approximately 16% found once. In addition, the sample was reused for a study of yellow fever vaccine responses in identical twins.

What was sequenced was CD4+ T cells sorted from blood. The receptors originated from a woman younger than 30 in good health.

This clonotype was seen ten or more times. The rearrangement links TRBV12-3 or TRBV12-4 to TRBJ2-3; D unresolved. This CDR3 has 12 residues. V was cut by 7 bases and J by 5 bases, with 10 bases left in between. Here the CDR3 DNA reads TGTGCCAGCACTCTCGGCGGAGATACGCAGTATTTT. This codes for CASTLGGDTQYF.

This clonotype was seen only once. The chain links TRBV5-6 to TRBJ2-6; unclear D gene. The germline V and J ends were trimmed by 4 bases and 2 bases, with 13 bases remaining between them. CDR3 length equals 16 residues. Germline V lookup: CDR1 SGHDT, CDR2 YYEEEE. CDR3 in amino acids: CASSPTVTAGANVLTF. The CDR3 DNA follows: TGTGCCAGCAGCCCGACCGTAACAGCTGGGGCCAACGTCCTGACTTTC.

This chain connects TRBV6-5 to TRBJ2-3; 7 positions match TRBD1. V was clipped by 2 bases and J by 4 bases; unmatched bases: 6. CDR1 is MNHEY and CDR2 is SVGAGI in the germline V gene. The CDR3 is 15 amino acids. The CDR3, as DNA: TGTGCCAGCAGTTACAGGGGGCCGGTCCCAGATACGCAGTATTTT. It encodes CASSYRGPVPDTQYF.

The chain employs TRBV28 and TRBJ2-2; possibly TRBD2 for D (6 bases). V dropped 4 bases and J dropped 7 bases, with 13 bases sitting between them. CDR3 size: 14 residues. Germline values: CDR1 MDHEN, CDR2 SYDVKM. The CDR3 loop is CASSSRGAGGELFF. CDR3 in DNA: TGTGCCAGCAGTTCGCGGGGTGCGGGCGGGGAGCTGTTTTTT.

The table lists this clonotype with a few counts. This chain joins TRBV20-1 and TRBJ1-1; no firm D call. Germline V gene data show CDR1 as DFQATT and CDR2 as SNEGSKA (reference sequence). The CDR3 consists of 15 residues. V was shortened by 6 bases and J by 0 bases, with 17 bases between the two germline ends. The CDR3 DNA sequence: TGCAGTGCCACACCGGACGGAATAATGAACACTGAAGCTTTCTTT. Protein product: CSATPDGIMNTEAFF.

V and J are TRBV12-3 or TRBV12-4 and TRBJ2-1; D gene unclear. This CDR3 has 14 amino acids. Trimming removed 3 bases at V and 5 bases at J, with 11 bases between. The CDR3 nucleotides read TGTGCCAGCAGTTTGTTAAGGCTAGACAATGAGCAGTTCTTC. Its translation: CASSLLRLDNEQFF.

This clonotype was recorded once. V is TRBV2 and J is TRBJ2-1; weak D call: TRBD1 (6 bases). In germline, CDR1 is SNHLY, CDR2 FYNNEI. The V gene lost 8 bases and the J gene lost 1 base, with 15 bases spanning the gap. The CDR3 is 15 amino acids. The CDR3 here is CASRAPGASYNEQFF. CDR3 coding DNA: TGTGCCAGCCGTGCGCCAGGGGCTTCCTACAATGAGCAGTTCTTC.

V and J are TRBV5-1 and TRBJ2-1; perhaps TRBD2 as D (6 bases). Germline V gene sequence: CDR1 SGHRS, CDR2 YFSETQ. Trimming shortened V by 3 bases and J by 1 base, and 14 bases separated the two germline ends. This CDR3 region has 16 residues. DNA of the CDR3: TGCGCCAGCAGCTCAGACGGGACTGTATCCTACAATGAGCAGTTCTTC. Translation: CASSSDGTVSYNEQFF.